Listed here are 2 T cell receptor beta chains from one sample, sequenced in a study of blood T cell repertoires in COVID-19. Assay used: immunoSEQ multiplex PCR; TCRdb lists only in-frame clones, some missing. The table includes 90,000 to 100,000 clones, roughly 88% detected once. The specimen sequenced was peripheral blood. Receptor source: a man between 60 and 75 years old with acute or convalescent COVID-19.

This chain links TRBV2 with TRBJ2-2, with 10 positions matching TRBD1. This CDR3 is built from 16 residues. Unmatched junction bases numbered 10, after V lost 6 bases and J lost 6 bases. Germline CDR1 reads SNHLY; CDR2 reads FYNNEI. The CDR3 nucleotides read TGTGCCAGCAGGGGCCGACAGGGGGCGGGACCCGGGGAGCTGTTTTTT. It encodes CASRGRQGAGPGELFF.

V and J are TRBV27 and TRBJ1-4; D gene unclear. CDR1 and CDR2 (germline): MNHEY, SMNVEV (reference sequence). This CDR3 spans 13 amino acids. The ends were cut back, 5 bases at V and 12 bases at J, with 16 bases in the middle. CDR3 sequence: CASSNTRTSELFF. CDR3 coding DNA: TGTGCCAGCAGTAATACCCGAACCTCGGAACTGTTTTTT. The full variable domain, rest sourced from reference TRBV27 and TRBJ1-4, is EAQVTQNPRYLITVTGKKLTVTCSQNMNHEYMSWYRQDPGLGLRQIYYSMNVEVTDKGDVPEGYKVSRKEKRNFPLILESPSPNQTSLYFCASSNTRTSELFFGSGTQLSVL.